This entry lists 19 T cell receptor beta chains sequenced from one sample in a study of Ad26.COV2.S vaccination and SARS-CoV-2 variants. Treatment specified: 15 to 20 received Ad26.COV2.S at low or high dose, single or two shots; 5 received placebo; per-sample allocation not given. Material that was analyzed had been drawn on day 63 after the first vaccine or placebo injection. Some clones are missing from TCRdb's copy, which holds only in-frame ones; the method was immunoSEQ multiplex PCR. The sample has about 350,000 clones, around 90% seen once. Sample: peripheral blood, taken in a trial of Ad26.COV2.S vaccine versus placebo. The receptor set was obtained from a person aged 18-60 years who received the Ad26.COV2.S COVID-19 vaccine or a placebo.

The V and J genes are TRBV18 and TRBJ1-5; D is ambiguous. This CDR3 comprises 13 residues. Germline V gives CDR1 KGHSH, CDR2 LQKENI. V lost 5 bases, J lost 4 bases, and 9 bases lay in between. The CDR3 nucleotides are TGTGCCAGCTCATCCGGGGTAAATCAGCCCCAGCATTTT. It yields the protein CASSSGVNQPQHF.

The rearrangement uses TRBV4-1 and TRBJ1-1; D may be TRBD1 (6 bases). The germline gives CDR1 MGHRA, CDR2 YSYEKL. Deletions cut 2 bases from V and 0 bases from J, with 7 bases between. The CDR3 contains 14 residues. The CDR3 spells CASSQQGMNTEAFF. Written as DNA, the CDR3 is TGCGCCAGCAGCCAACAGGGGATGAACACTGAAGCTTTCTTT.

This clone was observed once. The chain recombines TRBV7-2 with TRBJ2-7, with D perhaps matching TRBD2 (6 bases). Trimming cost V 6 bases and J 7 bases, with 22 bases left between them. CDR1 SGHTA and CDR2 FQGNSA come from the germline V gene. The CDR3 consists of 15 residues. CDR3: CASSRPAAPGGEQYF. In nucleotides, the CDR3 is TGTGCCAGCAGTCGCCCGGCTGCCCCAGGAGGGGAGCAGTACTTC. Variable domain in full (rest from reference TRBV7-2 and TRBJ2-7): GAGVSQSPSNKVTEKGKDVELRCDPISGHTALYWYRQSLGQGLEFLIYFQGNSAPDKSGLPSDRFSAERTGGSVSTLTIQRTQQEDSAVYLCASSRPAAPGGEQYFGPGTRLTVT.

This chain uses TRBV7-2 with TRBJ1-1, with unresolved D. V lost 5 bases and J lost 11, with 18 bases in between. The CDR3 totals 13 residues. The germline gives CDR1 SGHTA, CDR2 FQGNSA. The CDR3 DNA reads TGTGCCAGCAGCACTTTAGGTGGCTTAGGGGCTTTCTTT. Translation: CASSTLGGLGAFF.

This rearrangement joins TRBV7-8 to TRBJ1-1; D not certain. V was clipped by 4 bases and J by 11 bases, with 17 bases between them. Germline-derived CDR1 and CDR2 are SGHVS and FQNEAQ. The CDR3 covers 13 residues. CDR3 protein: CASSSQSIGEAFF. DNA of the CDR3: TGTGCCAGCAGCTCGCAAAGCATCGGGGAGGCTTTCTTT. Supplemented by reference TRBV7-8 and TRBJ1-1, the full variable domain reads GAGVSQSPRYKVAKRGQDVALRCDPISGHVSLFWYQQALGQGPEFLTYFQNEAQLDKSGLPSDRFFAERPEGSVSTLKIQRTQQEDSAVYLCASSSQSIGEAFFGQGTRLTVV.

The V and J genes are TRBV6-6 and TRBJ2-5; 7 bases line up with TRBD1. The length of the CDR3 is 15 residues. Germline V gene data show CDR1 as MNHNY and CDR2 as SVGAGI (reference sequence). Trimming cost V 6 bases and J 2 bases; bases outside gene matches: 9. In nucleotides, the CDR3 is TGTGCCAGCAGAAAGATCGGGACAGATCAAGAGACCCAGTACTTC. This gives the protein CASRKIGTDQETQYF.

The rearrangement joins TRBV19 to TRBJ2-7; D remains unclear. The CDR3 consists of 13 residues. Germline CDR1 is LNHDA and CDR2 is SQIVND (reference sequence). Deletions cut 5 bases from V and 1 base from J, with 9 bases between. CDR3 residues: CASSQQLSYEQYF. The CDR3 DNA reads TGTGCCAGTAGTCAGCAGTTGTCCTACGAGCAGTACTTC.

The gene calls are TRBV6-5 and TRBJ2-7; 7 bases fit TRBD1. The germline gives CDR1 MNHEY, CDR2 SVGAGI. The V segment lost 5 bases and the J segment 0 bases; nucleotides outside the gene matches: 4. The CDR3 is 14 amino acids. The CDR3 reads CASSQTGSSYEQYF. In DNA form, the CDR3 reads TGTGCCAGCAGTCAGACAGGGTCCTCCTACGAGCAGTACTTC.

The CDR3 loop reads CAYREGQTNTGELFF. The CDR3 nucleotides read TGTGCCTACAGAGAGGGACAAACGAACACCGGGGAGCTGTTTTTT. The chain links TRBV2 to TRBJ2-2; TRBD1 might be the D (6 bases). Trimming left V 11 bases short and J 0 bases short, with 16 bases between. CDR1 is SNHLY, CDR2 FYNNEI, per germline. The CDR3 is 15 amino acids.

This sequence joins TRBV7-8 and TRBJ1-1, with D tentatively TRBD1 (5 bases). CDR3 length: 21 amino acids. The germline V gene has CDR1 SGHVS and CDR2 FQNEAQ. V dropped 4 bases and J dropped 0 bases, with 30 bases sitting between them. The CDR3 loop reads CASSSGRTRTPQARVNTEAFF. The CDR3 nucleotides are TGTGCCAGCAGCTCTGGGCGGACCCGGACACCTCAGGCAAGGGTGAACACTGAAGCTTTCTTT.

CDR3 in DNA: TGTGCCAGCAGCTTTGGACAGGGAGGCCCCTACGAGCAGTACTTC. Residues: CASSFGQGGPYEQYF. The V gene is TRBV5-4, the J gene TRBJ2-7, with 8 bases identical to TRBD1. In germline, CDR1 is SGHNT, CDR2 YYREEE (reference sequence). There are 15 residues in the CDR3. Trimming took 2 bases from V and 2 from J; bases not matched to a gene: 6.

V usage is TRBV7-6 and J usage is TRBJ2-7; D possibly corresponds to TRBD2 (5 bases). Germline loops: CDR1 SGHVS, CDR2 FNYEAQ. The CDR3 runs to 13 residues. The V gene lost 2 bases and the J gene lost 7 bases, with 12 bases spanning the gap. The CDR3 spells CASSLLGGREQYF. CDR3 in DNA: TGTGCCAGCAGCTTACTCGGAGGACGGGAGCAGTACTTC.

The count of this clone is one. The rearrangement links TRBV28 to TRBJ2-3; D might be TRBD2 (6 bases). CDR3 length: 14 amino acids. V gave up 4 bases and J gave up 1 base, with 9 bases separating them. Germline assignment: CDR1 MDHEN and CDR2 SYDVKM. CDR3 protein: CASSSREGTDTQYF. The CDR3 DNA follows: TGTGCCAGCAGTTCTAGGGAGGGCACAGATACGCAGTATTTT.

This chain joins TRBV7-8 and TRBJ2-2; 8 nucleotides match TRBD1. V was pared by 5 bases and J by 4 bases, with 6 bases of the junction left unmatched. The CDR3 consists of 15 residues. CDR1 is SGHVS and CDR2 is FQNEAQ in the germline V gene. The CDR3 DNA reads TGTGCCAGCAGCGCCCAGGGGGCCGGCACCGGGGAGCTGTTTTTT. Protein sequence: CASSAQGAGTGELFF.

This chain links TRBV7-6 with TRBJ1-2, with a weak D call TRBD1 (5 bases). This CDR3 comprises 15 residues. Per germline, CDR1 SGHVS and CDR2 FNYEAQ. The V gene lost 5 bases and the J gene lost 4 bases, with 17 bases spanning the gap. As DNA, the CDR3 is TGTGCCAGCAGCCCGATGGGGGAGGGACCCTATGGCTACACCTTC. Its translation is CASSPMGEGPYGYTF.

The V call is TRBV7-2, the J call TRBJ2-7; D tentatively fits TRBD1 or TRBD2 (5 bases each). The CDR3 is 14 residues long. Trimming took off 5 bases at V and 0 bases at J, with 11 bases between the two ends. Germline loops: CDR1 SGHTA, CDR2 FQGNSA. CDR3 DNA: TGTGCCAGCAGCGGGACGGTGAGCTCCTACGAGCAGTACTTC. This gives the protein CASSGTVSSYEQYF.

This chain connects TRBV28 to TRBJ1-1; 7 bases align to TRBD1. The CDR3 runs 15 residues. J gave up 7 bases and V 5 bases, and 13 bases lay outside the gene matches. From germline, CDR1 is MDHEN and CDR2 SYDVKM. CDR3 coding DNA: TGTGCCAGCAGTCGATACGCCAGGGGGAGGGTTGAAGCTTTCTTT. Its translation is CASSRYARGRVEAFF.

The chain recombines TRBV3-1 (or the pseudogene TRBV3-2) with TRBJ2-1; the match to TRBD2 covers 11 bases. The CDR3 loop spans 19 amino acids. V shed 0 bases, J shed 0 bases, and the junction held 7 bases outside the gene matches. Germline values: CDR1 LGHDT, CDR2 YNNKEL (reference sequence). CDR3 DNA: TGTGCCAGCAGCCAAGAGGTAATAGCGGGAGGGAGCTCCTACAATGAGCAGTTCTTC. The encoded protein is CASSQEVIAGGSSYNEQFF.

The rearrangement links TRBV25-1 to TRBJ2-1; 10 bases line up with TRBD1. The CDR3 spans 17 residues. Germline assignment: CDR1 MGHDK and CDR2 SYGVNS. Losses at the gene ends were 4 bases for V and 7 bases for J; bases not matched to a gene: 13. Here the CDR3 DNA reads TGTGCCAGCAGTGGACCGCTAGGACAGGGGGTGAGGAATGAGCAGTTCTTC. Its translation is CASSGPLGQGVRNEQFF.